Listed below are T cell receptor beta chains from one sample, sequenced in a study of CD8+ T cells in alopecia areata. Sequencing was performed with immunoSEQ multiplex PCR; in TCRdb, only in-frame clones are kept and a portion is missing. This sample yields approximately 30,000 clones, of which less than 70% are seen a single time; 40% belongs to the top ten. The sample was NKG2D-high CD8+ T cells sorted from blood. The receptors were sampled from a human donor with alopecia areata. The CDR3 runs from the conserved cysteine through the conserved F or W. Each record gives: J gene, D gene, clone size, V gene, CDR3 protein, CDR3 DNA. A D gene is named only where the DNA matches it firmly. Clone size is stated in some rows and not others, as once, few, many or a class when expanded.

J gene: TRBJ1-2; D gene: -; clone size: few; V gene: TRBV4-3; CDR3 protein: CASSQDFEAGDHYGYTF; CDR3 DNA: TGCGCCAGCAGCCAAGATTTTGAGGCAGGGGATCATTATGGCTACACCTTC
J gene: TRBJ1-1; D gene: -; clone size: once; V gene: TRBV6-5; CDR3 protein: CASSYDKWTEAFF; CDR3 DNA: TGTGCCAGCAGTTACGACAAGTGGACTGAAGCTTTCTTT
J gene: TRBJ1-1; D gene: TRBD1; clone size: -; V gene: TRBV9; CDR3 protein: CASSRGGWTEAFF; CDR3 DNA: TGTGCCAGCAGCCGAGGGGGCTGGACTGAAGCTTTCTTT
J gene: TRBJ1-2; D gene: -; clone size: -; V gene: TRBV4-3; CDR3 protein: CASSQEGGVGYGYTF; CDR3 DNA: TGCGCCAGCAGCCAAGAAGGCGGAGTTGGCTATGGCTACACCTTC
J gene: TRBJ2-7; D gene: -; clone size: few; V gene: TRBV27; CDR3 protein: CASRSWRSSYEQYF; CDR3 DNA: TGTGCCAGCAGATCCTGGCGGTCCTCCTACGAGCAGTACTTC
J gene: TRBJ2-1; D gene: -; clone size: -; V gene: TRBV5-6; CDR3 protein: CASSLASGNEQFF; CDR3 DNA: TGTGCCAGCAGCTTGGCATCGGGGAATGAGCAGTTCTTC
J gene: TRBJ2-4; D gene: TRBD2; clone size: -; V gene: TRBV11-3; CDR3 protein: CASSNFMAGEENIQYF; CDR3 DNA: TGTGCCAGCAGCAACTTTATGGCGGGGGAGGAAAACATTCAGTACTTC
J gene: TRBJ2-1; D gene: TRBD2; clone size: -; V gene: TRBV6-4; CDR3 protein: CASSMWGASGTLSSYNEQFF; CDR3 DNA: TGTGCCAGCAGTATGTGGGGGGCTAGCGGGACACTGAGCTCCTACAATGAGCAGTTCTTC
J gene: TRBJ1-2; D gene: -; clone size: -; V gene: TRBV4-3; CDR3 protein: CASSQEGPGLYGYTF; CDR3 DNA: TGCGCCAGCAGCCAAGAAGGGCCCGGACTCTATGGCTACACCTTC
J gene: TRBJ2-3; D gene: TRBD1; clone size: few; V gene: TRBV28; CDR3 protein: CASVGQGITDTQYF; CDR3 DNA: TGTGCCAGCGTGGGACAGGGGATCACAGATACGCAGTATTTT
J gene: TRBJ1-5; D gene: -; clone size: -; V gene: TRBV4-3; CDR3 protein: CASSQAGSDQPQHF; CDR3 DNA: TGCGCCAGCAGCCAAGCAGGGTCCGATCAGCCCCAGCATTTT
J gene: TRBJ2-7; D gene: TRBD2; clone size: -; V gene: TRBV29-1; CDR3 protein: CSVLPGLASPYEQYF; CDR3 DNA: TGCAGCGTTTTGCCGGGACTAGCTTCTCCCTACGAGCAGTACTTC
J gene: TRBJ2-7; D gene: TRBD1; clone size: few; V gene: TRBV7-9; CDR3 protein: CASSSGGSTHEQYF; CDR3 DNA: TGTGCCAGCAGCTCAGGGGGCAGCACACACGAGCAGTACTTC
J gene: TRBJ2-1; D gene: TRBD1; clone size: -; V gene: TRBV6-4; CDR3 protein: CASSPGGDYNEQFF; CDR3 DNA: TGTGCCAGCAGTCCAGGGGGCGACTACAATGAGCAGTTCTTC
J gene: TRBJ2-1; D gene: TRBD2; clone size: few; V gene: TRBV7-3; CDR3 protein: CASSFVSGGPNEQFF; CDR3 DNA: TGTGCCAGCAGCTTCGTATCGGGAGGGCCTAATGAGCAGTTCTTC
J gene: TRBJ1-1; D gene: -; clone size: -; V gene: TRBV7-2; CDR3 protein: CASTPGVGDAFF; CDR3 DNA: TGTGCCAGCACCCCAGGGGTGGGGGACGCTTTCTTT
J gene: TRBJ1-5; D gene: -; clone size: few; V gene: TRBV14; CDR3 protein: CASSQYRNQPQHF; CDR3 DNA: TGTGCCAGCAGCCAATACAGGAATCAGCCCCAGCATTTT
J gene: TRBJ1-1; D gene: -; clone size: -; V gene: TRBV5-1; CDR3 protein: CASQGGTEAFF; CDR3 DNA: TGCGCCAGCCAGGGAGGCACTGAAGCTTTCTTT
J gene: TRBJ2-3; D gene: -; clone size: few; V gene: TRBV4-3; CDR3 protein: CASSQDFLDTQYF; CDR3 DNA: TGCGCCAGCAGCCAAGATTTTCTGGATACGCAGTATTTT
J gene: TRBJ1-1; D gene: -; clone size: few; V gene: TRBV4-3; CDR3 protein: CASSHGLSQGNTEAFF; CDR3 DNA: TGCGCCAGCAGCCATGGCTTATCTCAGGGGAACACTGAAGCTTTCTTT
J gene: TRBJ2-7; D gene: -; clone size: -; V gene: TRBV7-2; CDR3 protein: CASSLAQGAPYEQYF; CDR3 DNA: TGTGCCAGCAGCTTAGCGCAGGGTGCTCCCTACGAGCAGTACTTC
J gene: TRBJ1-2; D gene: TRBD1; clone size: -; V gene: TRBV29-1; CDR3 protein: CSALTVGQVNYGYTF; CDR3 DNA: TGCAGCGCGCTAACAGTCGGACAGGTTAACTATGGCTACACCTTC
J gene: TRBJ2-7; D gene: TRBD1; clone size: once; V gene: TRBV5-6; CDR3 protein: CASSLGIGTGGYEQYF; CDR3 DNA: TGTGCCAGCAGCTTGGGGATTGGGACAGGGGGATACGAGCAGTACTTC
J gene: TRBJ1-1; D gene: -; clone size: -; V gene: TRBV27; CDR3 protein: CASSLSTSQELNTEAFF; CDR3 DNA: TGTGCCAGCAGTTTATCCACGAGCCAAGAACTGAACACTGAAGCTTTCTTT
J gene: TRBJ2-1; D gene: -; clone size: -; V gene: TRBV7-3; CDR3 protein: CASSSEGYRLGEQFF; CDR3 DNA: TGTGCCAGCAGCTCAGAGGGGTATCGTTTGGGTGAGCAGTTCTTC
J gene: TRBJ2-7; D gene: -; clone size: -; V gene: TRBV7-9; CDR3 protein: CASSLEGIQGEQYF; CDR3 DNA: TGTGCCAGCAGCTTAGAGGGTATTCAGGGCGAGCAGTACTTC
J gene: TRBJ2-7; D gene: -; clone size: -; V gene: TRBV28; CDR3 protein: CASQTVREGYEQYF; CDR3 DNA: TGTGCCAGCCAAACCGTCAGGGAAGGCTACGAGCAGTACTTC
J gene: TRBJ1-1; D gene: -; clone size: few; V gene: TRBV29-1; CDR3 protein: CSVVSWEAEAFF; CDR3 DNA: TGCAGCGTTGTAAGTTGGGAGGCTGAAGCTTTCTTT
J gene: TRBJ1-2; D gene: TRBD1; clone size: few; V gene: TRBV19; CDR3 protein: CASSITYRTGRQPYGYTF; CDR3 DNA: TGTGCCAGTAGTATAACCTACCGGACAGGGAGGCAGCCTTATGGCTACACCTTC
J gene: TRBJ2-1; D gene: TRBD1; clone size: -; V gene: TRBV28; CDR3 protein: CASISDGTGGNEQFF; CDR3 DNA: TGTGCCAGCATCTCGGACGGGACAGGGGGCAATGAGCAGTTCTTC
J gene: TRBJ2-7; D gene: -; clone size: -; V gene: TRBV4-1; CDR3 protein: CASSQGTSYVEQYF; CDR3 DNA: TGCGCCAGCAGCCAAGGGACGTCCTACGTCGAGCAGTACTTC
J gene: TRBJ1-1; D gene: -; clone size: -; V gene: TRBV6-5; CDR3 protein: CASSYSGLSGNTEAFF; CDR3 DNA: TGTGCCAGCAGTTACTCTGGTCTTTCAGGGAACACTGAAGCTTTCTTT
J gene: TRBJ2-7; D gene: -; clone size: -; V gene: TRBV27; CDR3 protein: CASSLGSSPREQYF; CDR3 DNA: TGTGCCAGCAGTTTAGGGTCTAGCCCGCGCGAGCAGTACTTC
J gene: TRBJ2-7; D gene: -; clone size: -; V gene: TRBV27; CDR3 protein: CASYPFGQTFSYEQYF; CDR3 DNA: TGTGCCAGTTATCCTTTTGGACAGACCTTCTCCTACGAGCAGTACTTC
J gene: TRBJ1-1; D gene: TRBD1; clone size: -; V gene: TRBV27; CDR3 protein: CASSLTGVNTEAFF; CDR3 DNA: TGTGCCAGCAGTCTAACAGGGGTGAACACTGAAGCTTTCTTT
J gene: TRBJ1-1; D gene: -; clone size: -; V gene: TRBV29-1; CDR3 protein: CSVGRLNTEAFF; CDR3 DNA: TGCAGCGTTGGACGGTTGAACACTGAAGCTTTCTTT
J gene: TRBJ1-1; D gene: TRBD1; clone size: -; V gene: TRBV7-6; CDR3 protein: CASSLPATGDGNTEAFF; CDR3 DNA: TGTGCCAGCAGCTTACCTGCGACAGGGGATGGAAACACTGAAGCTTTCTTT
J gene: TRBJ1-1; D gene: -; clone size: -; V gene: TRBV29-1; CDR3 protein: CSVGRTVYMNTEAFF; CDR3 DNA: TGCAGCGTTGGGAGGACAGTCTACATGAACACTGAAGCTTTCTTT
J gene: TRBJ2-1; D gene: -; clone size: few; V gene: TRBV9; CDR3 protein: CASSVGLGGGNEQFF; CDR3 DNA: TGTGCCAGCAGCGTGGGACTTGGGGGCGGGAATGAGCAGTTCTTC
J gene: TRBJ2-7; D gene: -; clone size: -; V gene: TRBV19; CDR3 protein: CASSHKAGSEQYF; CDR3 DNA: TGTGCCAGTAGCCACAAAGCCGGGAGCGAGCAGTACTTC
J gene: TRBJ2-1; D gene: -; clone size: -; V gene: TRBV7-9; CDR3 protein: CASSHRLNGVYNEQFF; CDR3 DNA: TGTGCCAGCAGCCACCGTCTAAACGGCGTCTACAATGAGCAGTTCTTC
J gene: TRBJ1-2; D gene: TRBD1; clone size: few; V gene: TRBV9; CDR3 protein: CASSVAGTAYGYTF; CDR3 DNA: TGTGCCAGCAGCGTAGCGGGGACAGCCTATGGCTACACCTTC
J gene: TRBJ1-5; D gene: -; clone size: once; V gene: TRBV29-1; CDR3 protein: CSVEEGDSNQPQHF; CDR3 DNA: TGCAGCGTTGAGGAGGGGGATAGCAATCAGCCCCAGCATTTT
J gene: TRBJ2-7; D gene: -; clone size: -; V gene: TRBV29-1; CDR3 protein: CSATRGDYYEQYF; CDR3 DNA: TGCAGCGCCACCAGGGGTGACTACTACGAGCAGTACTTC
J gene: TRBJ2-7; D gene: -; clone size: few; V gene: TRBV29-1; CDR3 protein: CSVLVQAYEQYF; CDR3 DNA: TGCAGCGTTTTGGTCCAAGCCTACGAGCAGTACTTC
J gene: TRBJ2-2; D gene: -; clone size: few; V gene: TRBV5-1; CDR3 protein: CASSFSGTNTGELFF; CDR3 DNA: TGCGCCAGCAGCTTTTCAGGGACGAACACCGGGGAGCTGTTTTTT
J gene: TRBJ2-3; D gene: -; clone size: -; V gene: TRBV9; CDR3 protein: CASSASGGSYTDTQYF; CDR3 DNA: TGTGCCAGCAGCGCAAGTGGGGGGTCCTACACAGATACGCAGTATTTT
J gene: TRBJ2-7; D gene: -; clone size: -; V gene: TRBV27; CDR3 protein: CASSLTSAYEQYF; CDR3 DNA: TGTGCCAGCAGTCTGACTAGTGCCTACGAGCAGTACTTC
J gene: TRBJ2-5; D gene: -; clone size: -; V gene: TRBV27; CDR3 protein: CASSPYPGSWETQYF; CDR3 DNA: TGTGCCAGCAGTCCGTATCCAGGGTCTTGGGAGACCCAGTACTTC
J gene: TRBJ1-1; D gene: TRBD1; clone size: -; V gene: TRBV28; CDR3 protein: CASSWDRSNTEAFF; CDR3 DNA: TGTGCCAGCAGTTGGGACAGGTCTAACACTGAAGCTTTCTTT
J gene: TRBJ2-7; D gene: -; clone size: few; V gene: TRBV9; CDR3 protein: CASSVDGREQYF; CDR3 DNA: TGTGCCAGCAGCGTAGATGGACGCGAGCAGTACTTC
J gene: TRBJ2-1; D gene: -; clone size: once; V gene: TRBV7-9; CDR3 protein: CASSLSPPIRQFF; CDR3 DNA: TGTGCCAGCAGCTTAAGTCCCCCAATTCGACAGTTCTTC
J gene: TRBJ1-2; D gene: -; clone size: -; V gene: TRBV7-9; CDR3 protein: CASSSSEDGANYGYTF; CDR3 DNA: TGTGCCAGCAGCTCATCAGAGGACGGAGCTAACTATGGCTACACCTTC
J gene: TRBJ2-1; D gene: -; clone size: -; V gene: TRBV29-1; CDR3 protein: CSVALRVQFF; CDR3 DNA: TGCAGCGTTGCCCTACGGGTGCAGTTCTTC
J gene: TRBJ2-7; D gene: -; clone size: -; V gene: TRBV5-6; CDR3 protein: CASSFGVRGGYEQYF; CDR3 DNA: TGTGCCAGCAGCTTTGGAGTAAGGGGCGGCTACGAGCAGTACTTC
J gene: TRBJ2-7; D gene: -; clone size: -; V gene: TRBV27; CDR3 protein: CASSLTRSDEQYF; CDR3 DNA: TGTGCCAGCAGTTTGACAAGGTCGGACGAGCAGTACTTC
J gene: TRBJ1-5; D gene: -; clone size: -; V gene: TRBV27; CDR3 protein: CASSFSGYDQPQHF; CDR3 DNA: TGTGCCAGCAGTTTTTCCGGGTATGATCAGCCCCAGCATTTT